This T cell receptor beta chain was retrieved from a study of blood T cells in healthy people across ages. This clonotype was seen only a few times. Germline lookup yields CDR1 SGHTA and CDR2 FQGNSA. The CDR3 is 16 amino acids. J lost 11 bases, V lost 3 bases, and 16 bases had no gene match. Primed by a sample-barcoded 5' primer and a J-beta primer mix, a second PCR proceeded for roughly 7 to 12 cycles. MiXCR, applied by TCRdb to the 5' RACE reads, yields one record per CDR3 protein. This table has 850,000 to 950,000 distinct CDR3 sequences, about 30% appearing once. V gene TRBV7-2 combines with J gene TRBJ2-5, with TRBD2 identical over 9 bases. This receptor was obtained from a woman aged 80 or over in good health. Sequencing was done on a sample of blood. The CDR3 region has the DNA TGTGCCAGCAGCTTTTGGCGGGGGGGCCCTGAAGGTGAGCAGTACTTC. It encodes CASSFWRGGPEGEQYF.